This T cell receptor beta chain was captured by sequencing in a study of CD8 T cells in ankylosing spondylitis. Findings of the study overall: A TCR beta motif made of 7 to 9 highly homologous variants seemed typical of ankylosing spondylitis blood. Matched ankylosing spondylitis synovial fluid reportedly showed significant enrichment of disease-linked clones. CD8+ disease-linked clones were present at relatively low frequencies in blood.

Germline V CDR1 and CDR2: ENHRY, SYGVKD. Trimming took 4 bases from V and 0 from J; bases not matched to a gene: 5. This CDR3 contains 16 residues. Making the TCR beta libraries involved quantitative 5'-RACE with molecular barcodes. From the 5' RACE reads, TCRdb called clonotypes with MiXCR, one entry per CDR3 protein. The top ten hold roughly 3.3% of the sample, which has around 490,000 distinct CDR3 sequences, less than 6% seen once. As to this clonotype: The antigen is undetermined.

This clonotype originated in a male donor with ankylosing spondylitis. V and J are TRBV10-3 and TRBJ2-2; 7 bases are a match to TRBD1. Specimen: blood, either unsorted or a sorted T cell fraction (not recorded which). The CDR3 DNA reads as TGTGCCATCAGTGGTTATGGGACAGCGAACACCGGGGAGCTGTTTTTT. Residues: CAISGYGTANTGELFF.